The 18 T cell receptor beta chains listed next were all sequenced from one sample in a study of blood T cells in healthy people across ages (dated by TCRdb to 2013 to 2016). Library method: 5' RACE. Sequenced using an Illumina HiSeq 2500. A second 7 to 11 cycle PCR used a sample-barcoded 5' primer and a J-beta primer mix. TCRdb cleaned the public reads at Q25 with fastp, built clones with MiXCR and kept in-frame beta chains. Merged by CDR3 protein, the rows form single entries marked with the most common genes and DNA. The sample profile shows some 1.4 million distinct CDR3 sequences; around 42% of them were found once. Together, the top ten hold around 8% of the sample. The sequenced sample was blood. These receptor sequences come from a young woman in good health.

The chain uses TRBV5-1 and TRBJ2-5; D is perhaps TRBD1 or TRBD2 (5 bases each). The CDR3 covers 16 residues. V was cut by 0 bases and J by 11 bases, with 23 bases left in between. Germline-derived CDR1 and CDR2 are SGHRS and YFSETQ. The CDR3, as DNA: TGCGCCAGCAGCTTGGCCCCGGGACGGGAACTTAATGTGCAGTACTTC. Its protein product is CASSLAPGRELNVQYF.

CDR3 loop: CASSARDRESDTQYF. The CDR3 region has the DNA TGTGCCAGCAGCGCCCGGGACAGGGAATCCGATACGCAGTATTTT. The chain carries TRBV7-2 and TRBJ2-3, with 9 bases aligning to TRBD1. CDR3 length: 15 amino acids. Germline V gene sequence: CDR1 SGHTA, CDR2 FQGNSA. The ends lost 5 bases at V and 6 bases at J; junction bases unmatched: 9. Variable domain in full (rest from reference TRBV7-2 and TRBJ2-3): GAGVSQSPSNKVTEKGKDVELRCDPISGHTALYWYRQSLGQGLEFLIYFQGNSAPDKSGLPSDRFSAERTGGSVSTLTIQRTQQEDSAVYLCASSARDRESDTQYFGPGTRLTVL.

This clonotype showed up just a few times. CDR3 sequence (DNA): TGTGCCAGCAGTCCCGTCGACCTCTACAGGACCAGCTCCTACGAGCAGTACTTC. Amino acid sequence: CASSPVDLYRTSSYEQYF. The chain combines TRBV28 with TRBJ2-7, with D possibly matching TRBD1 (5 bases). The CDR3 covers 18 residues. Germline CDR1 is MDHEN and CDR2 is SYDVKM. V lost 5 bases, J lost 0 bases, and 23 bases lay in between.

The chain employs TRBV10-3 and TRBJ2-3, with 7 nucleotides matching TRBD1. Looked up from germline, CDR1 is ENHRY and CDR2 is SYGVKD. The V and J ends lost 0 bases and 0 bases, in that order; junction bases with no gene match: 6. CDR3 length equals 17 residues. CDR3 region: CAISESDRPTSTDTQYF. The CDR3 DNA sequence: TGTGCCATCAGTGAGTCGGACAGGCCTACTAGCACAGATACGCAGTATTTT.

This clonotype has just a few counts. The gene calls are TRBV11-2 and TRBJ2-1, with 7 bases that match TRBD1. The V gene end was trimmed by 6 bases and the J gene end by 10 bases; junction bases not matched to a gene: 18. The CDR3 length is 16 residues. CDR1 and CDR2 (germline): SGHAT, FQNNGV. The CDR3, as DNA: TGTGCCAGCAGGCACTCTGACAGGGCCTTAGGAGAGGAGCAGTTCTTC. Protein: CASRHSDRALGEEQFF.

The rearrangement links TRBV20-1 to TRBJ2-5, with D perhaps assigned TRBD1 or TRBD2 (7 bases each). Deletions cut 5 bases from V and 4 bases from J, with 20 bases between. The CDR3 is 15 amino acids. Germline CDR1 is DFQATT and CDR2 is SNEGSKA (reference sequence). The CDR3 sequence: CSAPPDQGGRETQYF. Here the CDR3 DNA reads TGCAGTGCTCCCCCGGACCAGGGGGGGAGAGAGACCCAGTACTTC.

The chain has TRBV3-1 and TRBJ2-7, with 11 bases lining up with TRBD2. V was pared by 2 bases and J by 7 bases, with 10 bases of the junction left unmatched. Germline V gene lookup returns CDR1 LGHDT and CDR2 YNNKEL (reference sequence). The CDR3 totals 16 residues. The CDR3 loop is CASSQLSGGAYNEQYF. As DNA, the CDR3 is TGTGCCAGCAGCCAACTTAGCGGGGGGGCGTACAATGAGCAGTACTTC.

This sequence joins TRBV5-1 and TRBJ2-3; maybe TRBD2 (6 bases). CDR3 length: 14 amino acids. The ends were cut back, 4 bases at V and 6 bases at J, with 15 bases in the middle. The germline V gene encodes CDR1 SGHRS and CDR2 YFSETQ. CDR3 sequence: CASSPDYGWDTQYF. The DNA of the CDR3 is TGCGCCAGCAGCCCGGACTATGGATGGGATACGCAGTATTTT.

This clonotype was observed a handful of times. DNA for the CDR3: TGTGCCAGCAGTTCGCACAACTCCTACGAGCAGTACTTC. Translating it yields CASSSHNSYEQYF. The J gene is TRBJ2-7, the V gene TRBV12-3 or TRBV12-4; D unclear. V lost 4 bases and J 0 bases, leaving 7 bases between the germline ends. The CDR3 is 13 amino acids.

Note on this clonotype: The junction departs from germline at one end; a sequencing error may be responsible. The rearrangement links TRBV7-9 to TRBJ1-2; no firm D call. CDR3 size: 15 residues. CDR1 SEHNR and CDR2 FQNEAQ come from the germline V gene (reference sequence). In nucleotides, the CDR3 is TGTGGCAGCAGCTTAGCGCCCCAGGTGGACTATGGCTACACCTTC. The encoded protein is CGSSLAPQVDYGYTF.

This clonotype has only a few counts. The V and J genes are TRBV5-1 and TRBJ2-7; D unclear. The CDR3 is made up of 12 amino acids. Germline V CDR1 and CDR2: SGHRS, YFSETQ. V was pared by 5 bases and J by 0 bases, with 6 bases between. The CDR3 bases are TGCGCCAGCAGACAGACCTCCTACGAGCAGTACTTC. Translating gives CASRQTSYEQYF.

This clonotype was seen at least ten times. V usage is TRBV7-2 and J usage is TRBJ1-2, with D tentatively TRBD1 (6 bases). Per the germline V gene, CDR1 is SGHTA and CDR2 is FQGNSA. The CDR3 has 13 residues. With 5 bases removed from V and 7 bases from J, the gap between germline ends came to 14 bases. The CDR3 region is CASSRRQDGGYTF. The CDR3 DNA is TGTGCCAGCAGCCGTAGACAGGACGGTGGCTACACCTTC.

Comment on this clonotype: One end of the junction varies from germline; a read error may be responsible. The CDR3 DNA sequence: TGTGTCATCAGTCCCTTTCTGGATGAGCAGTTCTTC. Its protein product is CVISPFLDEQFF. The V gene is TRBV10-3, the J gene TRBJ2-1; D is undetermined. This CDR3 has 12 residues. The germline gives CDR1 ENHRY, CDR2 SYGVKD.

J is TRBJ1-1 and V is TRBV5-1, with D uncertain. Trimming took off 0 bases at V and 4 bases at J, with 13 bases between the two ends. This CDR3 spans 15 amino acids. Germline values: CDR1 SGHRS, CDR2 YFSETQ. CDR3 sequence (DNA): TGCGCCAGCAGCTTGGAAGTTTACAAAGGCACTGAAGCTTTCTTT. It yields the protein CASSLEVYKGTEAFF.

With respect to this clonotype: One junction end disagrees with the germline gene, perhaps due to a read error. This sequence joins TRBV7-8 and TRBJ2-4, with 7 bases fitting TRBD2. The DNA end is more similar to TRBJ2-7, so the J call may be wrong. The CDR3 consists of 16 residues. Germline assignment: CDR1 SGHVS and CDR2 FQNEAQ. DNA of the CDR3: TGTGCCGGCAGCTTAGGGGCTAGCGGAAACCTCTACGAGCAGTACTTC. Amino acid sequence: CAGSLGASGNLYEQYF.

This clonotype was counted only a few times. This rearrangement joins TRBV5-1 to TRBJ2-5, with D hard to call. The CDR3 length is 13 residues. Per the germline V gene, CDR1 is SGHRS and CDR2 is YFSETQ. V gave up 1 base and J gave up 11 bases, with 15 bases separating them. The CDR3 bases are TGCGCCAGCAGCTTGAACCGGTTCAATGAGCAGTACTTC. Protein sequence: CASSLNRFNEQYF.

This chain joins TRBV12-3 or TRBV12-4 and TRBJ2-1; a weak D match, TRBD2 (6 bases). V lost 2 bases and J lost 4, with 12 bases in between. The CDR3 consists of 15 residues. CDR3 coding DNA: TGTGCCAGCAGTTTACTTAGCGGAAATTACAATGAGCAGTTCTTC. Its protein is CASSLLSGNYNEQFF.

On this clonotype itself: At one of its ends the junction is not consistent with the germline gene, which may arise from a read error. The chain recombines TRBV6-1 with TRBJ2-7; D is uncertain. The CDR3 is 13 amino acids. Germline CDR1 and CDR2: MNHNS and SASEGT. As DNA, the CDR3 is TGTGCCATCAGTGGTATAGGTATCTACGAGCAGTACTTC. It specifies CAISGIGIYEQYF.